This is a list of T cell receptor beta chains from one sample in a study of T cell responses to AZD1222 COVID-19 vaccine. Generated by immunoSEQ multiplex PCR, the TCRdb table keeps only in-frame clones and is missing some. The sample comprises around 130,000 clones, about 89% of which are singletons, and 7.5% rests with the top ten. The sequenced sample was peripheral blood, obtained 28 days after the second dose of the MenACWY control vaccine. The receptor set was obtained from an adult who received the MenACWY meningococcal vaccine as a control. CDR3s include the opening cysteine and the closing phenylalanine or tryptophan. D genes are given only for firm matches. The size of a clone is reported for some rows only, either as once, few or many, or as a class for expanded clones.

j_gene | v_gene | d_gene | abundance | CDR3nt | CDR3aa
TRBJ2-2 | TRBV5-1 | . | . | TGCGCCAGCAGCTTGGGCCACAGGGGAGGTGGCACCGGGGAGCTGTTTTTT | CASSLGHRGGGTGELFF
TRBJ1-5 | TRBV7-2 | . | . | TGTGCCAGCAGCTTAGTTGGCAGCGGTGGGAATCAGCCCCAGCATTTT | CASSLVGSGGNQPQHF
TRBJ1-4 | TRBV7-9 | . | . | TGTGCCAGCAGCTTAGTACCGGAGAATGAAAAACTGTTTTTT | CASSLVPENEKLFF
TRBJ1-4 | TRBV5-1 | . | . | TGCGCCAGCAGCTCGGGGTTGACTAATGAAAAACTGTTTTTT | CASSSGLTNEKLFF
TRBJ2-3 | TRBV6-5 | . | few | TGTGCCAGCACCCGACTAGGATCAACAGATACGCAGTATTTT | CASTRLGSTDTQYF
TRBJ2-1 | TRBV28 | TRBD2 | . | TGTGCCAGCAGTGTCTCCGGGACTAGCGGGAGACAGCAGTTCTTC | CASSVSGTSGRQQFF
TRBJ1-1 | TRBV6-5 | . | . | TGTGCCAGCAGTTACCAGGTGAACACTGAAGCTTTCTTT | CASSYQVNTEAFF
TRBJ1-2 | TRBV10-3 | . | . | TGTGCCATCAGTGAGTCGGTCAAGAACTATGGCTACACCTTC | CAISESVKNYGYTF
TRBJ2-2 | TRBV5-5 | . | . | TGTGCCAGCAGCTTTCAGGGGCCGGCCGGGGAGCTGTTTTTT | CASSFQGPAGELFF
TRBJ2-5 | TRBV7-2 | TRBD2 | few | TGTGCCAGCAGCCCCAGACTAGCGGGGTGGCCCGGCCAAGAGACCCAGTACTTC | CASSPRLAGWPGQETQYF
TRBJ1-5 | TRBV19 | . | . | TGTGCCAGTAGTATAGTGACCGGGGACCGCAATCAGCCCCAGCATTTT | CASSIVTGDRNQPQHF
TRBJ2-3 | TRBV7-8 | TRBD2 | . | TGTGCCAGCAGCGCAACACTAGCGATCGGCACAGATACGCAGTATTTT | CASSATLAIGTDTQYF
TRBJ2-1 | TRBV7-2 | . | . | TGTGCCAGCAACTCGCCGGGCGGGGAACTCAATGAGCAGTTCTTC | CASNSPGGELNEQFF
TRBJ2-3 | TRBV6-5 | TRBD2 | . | TGTGCCAGCAGTTCCGACGGGGGGGGGATGTATTTT | CASSSDGGGMYF
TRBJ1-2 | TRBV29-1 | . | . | TGCAGCGTTAATAATAGGGGGTATGGCTACACCTTC | CSVNNRGYGYTF
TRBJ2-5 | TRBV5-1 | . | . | TGCGCCAGCAGCATGGGAAGTAGGGTAGAAGAGACCCAGTACTTC | CASSMGSRVEETQYF
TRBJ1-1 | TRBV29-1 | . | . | TGCAGCGTCCCTGGCGGGGAGGGGTTCACTGAAGCTTTCTTT | CSVPGGEGFTEAFF